The TCR beta chain under discussion was sequenced for a study of blood T cell repertoires in COVID-19. Study-level background: Samples taken during acute and convalescent COVID-19 were collected in the United States, Italy and Spain. T cells, B-cell-depleted T cells, or PBMCs provided the cDNA or gDNA that served as material.

Recruited during active infection, patients (from Seattle) were subsequently followed longitudinally. In the original workflow: Reference gene primer amplification yielded estimated nucleated cell counts. Method: immunoSEQ multiplex PCR; TCRdb's copy keeps in-frame clones and lacks some. V, J and clone size are those of that table, while D and trimming were read from the DNA. The top ten hold approximately 2.3% of the sample, which has some 200,000 clones, roughly 85% seen once. This CDR3 is built from 16 residues. Germline lookup yields CDR1 LGHNA and CDR2 YSLEER. V was cut by 3 bases and J by 9 bases, with 18 bases left in between.

This clonotype was obtained from a woman between 65 and 79 years old with COVID-19, enrolled during active disease. The chain uses TRBV4-3 and TRBJ1-6; a possible D gene is TRBD1 (6 bases). Material for sequencing was peripheral blood. CDR3 amino acids: CASSQGDTLNGSPLHF. CDR3 bases: TGCGCCAGCAGCCAGGGGGACACTCTAAACGGTTCACCCCTCCACTTT.